A selection of T cell receptor beta chains follows, all from one sample in a study of T cells in localized non-small cell lung cancer. The method was immunoSEQ multiplex PCR; TCRdb's version includes in-frame clones alone and lacks a portion of them. The repertoire consists of approximately 30,000 clones, with less than 95% occurring once and the leading ten covering over 9.5%. Sequences were derived from peripheral blood mononuclear cells, sampled before any cancer treatment. The receptors come from a female donor over 55 with stage II lung adenocarcinoma. The CDR3 runs from the conserved cysteine through the conserved F or W. The D gene is left open where the match is weak.

>TRBJ2-5|TRBV5-1|TRBD2
CASYGLVSETQYF
>TRBJ1-1|TRBV9|-
CASSVAGGAATEAFF
>TRBJ2-3|TRBV10-3|TRBD2
CAISELAGGRADTQYF
>TRBJ2-2|TRBV5-1|-
CASSLGGGETNTGELFF
>TRBJ2-3|TRBV14|-
CASSQDRHSTDTQYF
>TRBJ1-1|TRBV9|-
CASSPRDEAFF
>TRBJ1-2|TRBV5-5|-
CASSLVGGRAGYTF
>TRBJ2-4|TRBV28|-
CASSLRRPLVKNIQYF
>TRBJ1-2|TRBV9|TRBD1
CASREGQGVGGYTF
>TRBJ2-3|TRBV28|TRBD2
CASSFPPRLAQSTDTQYF
>TRBJ2-5|TRBV7-2|-
CASSPGGQQETQYF
>TRBJ2-3|TRBV7-2|-
CASSPPWDTQYF
>TRBJ1-2|TRBV6-1|TRBD1
CASSSTGGDCGYTF
>TRBJ2-2|TRBV5-1|TRBD1
CASSWLQTGGDTGELFF
>TRBJ1-1|TRBV4-3|-
CASSQDGGSNTEAFF
>TRBJ2-7|TRBV19|TRBD2
CASTSAGGYEQYF
>TRBJ2-2|TRBV27|TRBD2
CASSLFTSGLAKPGELFF
>TRBJ1-5|TRBV27|-
CASSLLSRTRNQPQHF
>TRBJ2-3|TRBV5-5|-
CASSLPGVSARTDTQYF
>TRBJ1-1|TRBV7-9|-
CASSLGSGSTEAFF
>TRBJ1-5|TRBV4-1|-
CASSPDGGRGQPQHF
>TRBJ2-7|TRBV9|-
CASSVGGTDFEQYF
>TRBJ2-2|TRBV13|TRBD2
CASSPPLGGADTGELFF
>TRBJ2-7|TRBV28|-
CASTPAIPYEQYF
>TRBJ2-7|TRBV6-6|-
CASSTPLPGSPGEQYF
>TRBJ2-7|TRBV29-1|-
CSVNTGRGQYF
>TRBJ1-6|TRBV5-4|TRBD1
CASSTGTGAINSPLHF
>TRBJ1-1|TRBV5-4|-
CAGGAANTEAFF
>TRBJ2-2|TRBV9|TRBD2
CASSVPGVAGVIGELFF
>TRBJ2-6|TRBV25-1|-
CASSEQGLPSGANVLTF
>TRBJ2-5|TRBV9|-
CASSVAIGGQETQYF
>TRBJ1-4|TRBV27|-
CASSLGAIGEKLFF
>TRBJ2-7|TRBV19|TRBD1
CASSTRQGTAEQYF
>TRBJ2-7|TRBV30|-
CAWSIGGDEQYF
>TRBJ1-2|TRBV29-1|TRBD1
CSVDPTGTNYGYTF
>TRBJ1-5|TRBV6-5|-
CASGGGSQPQHF
>TRBJ1-1|TRBV15|TRBD1
CATSRPHRDSPEAFF
>TRBJ2-5|TRBV5-1|TRBD2
CASSSTGTSGSGKETQYF
>TRBJ2-3|TRBV2|TRBD2
CASSEARGGGTDTQYF
>TRBJ2-1|TRBV7-9|TRBD2
CASSSGGLAGGSNEQFF
>TRBJ1-1|TRBV9|-
CASSVGGTTTEAFF